This paragraph covers one TCR beta chain sequence. The sample belongs to a study of CD8 T cells in Susac syndrome. The authors reverse transcribed roughly 0.5 to 1 ug RNA with random hexamers. TCR beta CDR3 was amplified by immunoSEQ multiplex PCR. This amplification extended across 54 Vbeta and 13 Jbeta segments. TCRdb reanalysed the immunoSEQ multiplex PCR reads using MiXCR and keeps one entry per CDR3 protein. The table has about 83,000 distinct CDR3 sequences, roughly 96% seen once. The sample consisted of CD8+ T cells from PBMCs. This sequence was found in a human donor with Susac syndrome.

CDR3 in DNA: TGCGCCAGCAGCTCAGGACTAGCGGGAAACACCGGGGAGCTGTTTTTT. Amino acid sequence: CASSSGLAGNTGELFF. V gene TRBV5-1 combines with J gene TRBJ2-2, with 12 bases aligning to TRBD2. The V gene end was trimmed by 3 bases and the J gene end by 2 bases; junction bases not matched to a gene: 2. This CDR3 comprises 16 residues. CDR1 is SGHRS and CDR2 is YFSETQ in the germline V gene. Complete variable domain (other parts from reference TRBV5-1 and TRBJ2-2): KAGVTQTPRYLIKTRGQQVTLSCSPISGHRSVSWYQQTPGQGLQFLFEYFSETQRNKGNFPGRFSGRQFSNSRSEMNVSTLELGDSALYLCASSSGLAGNTGELFFGEGSRLTVL.